Following are 17 T cell receptor beta chains from one sample sequenced in a study of cytomegalovirus exposure and HLA in healthy donors. With 60 Vbeta and 13 Jbeta primers, the PCR was carried out. Clones were sequenced by immunoSEQ multiplex PCR, and TCRdb holds only the in-frame ones, with some missing. Found here are under 200,000 clones; the top ten clones hold 6.5%. Sequencing was performed on PBMCs. These receptors were taken from a man aged 25 to 40 in good health and CMV-seronegative.

V is TRBV19 and J is TRBJ2-7; D remains unclear. The CDR3 is 13 amino acids. The germline gives CDR1 LNHDA, CDR2 SQIVND (reference sequence). Trimming left V 6 bases short and J 3 bases short, with 12 bases between. The CDR3 DNA is TGTGCCAGTAGCCCCGGGTCCAACTACGAGCAGTACTTC. It yields the protein CASSPGSNYEQYF.

The gene calls are TRBV10-2 and TRBJ2-2, with 13 positions matching TRBD2. There are 15 residues in the CDR3. Germline CDR1 reads WSHSY; CDR2 reads SAAADI. Trimming cost V 8 bases and J 6 bases; bases outside gene matches: 6. CDR3: CASLGLAGAPGELFF. The CDR3 DNA reads as TGCGCCAGCCTTGGACTAGCGGGGGCCCCCGGGGAGCTGTTTTTT.

V gene TRBV12-5 combines with J gene TRBJ1-1; 9 positions match TRBD1. CDR3 length: 14 amino acids. Germline loops: CDR1 LGHNT, CDR2 FRNRAP. V dropped 6 bases and J dropped 1; count of bases not matched to a gene: 3. In nucleotides, the CDR3 is TGTGCTAGTGGCAGGGGACAGGGGAACACTGAAGCTTTCTTT. It specifies CASGRGQGNTEAFF.

The V and J genes are TRBV6-5 and TRBJ1-1; D ambiguous. The CDR3 is 13 residues long. The V gene's germline CDR1 is MNHEY and CDR2 SVGAGI. The ends were cut back, 2 bases at V and 4 bases at J, with 8 bases in the middle. The CDR3 region is CASSYTVITEAFF. In nucleotides, the CDR3 is TGTGCCAGCAGTTACACGGTAATCACTGAAGCTTTCTTT.

V usage is TRBV6-6 and J usage is TRBJ1-1; 10 bases align to TRBD1. The germline V gene encodes CDR1 MNHNY and CDR2 SVGAGI (reference sequence). The CDR3 contains 13 residues. Losses at the gene ends were 5 bases for V and 6 bases for J; bases not matched to a gene: 3. The CDR3 DNA follows: TGTGCCAGCAGTCGGGACAGGGGAGCTGAAGCTTTCTTT. Residues: CASSRDRGAEAFF.

The V gene is TRBV7-2, the J gene TRBJ1-5; maybe TRBD1 (5 bases). The germline V gene encodes CDR1 SGHTA and CDR2 FQGNSA. This CDR3 is built from 17 residues. V shed 2 bases and J shed 3 bases, with 17 bases lying between them. This CDR3 is CASSLFPPSGVNQPQHF. In DNA form, the CDR3 reads TGTGCCAGCAGCTTATTCCCCCCCTCGGGGGTCAATCAGCCCCAGCATTTT.

The genes are TRBV6-6 and TRBJ1-1, with 9 bases aligning to TRBD1. This CDR3 has 15 amino acids. In germline, CDR1 is MNHNY, CDR2 SVGAGI (reference sequence). The V segment lost 0 bases and the J segment 4 bases; nucleotides outside the gene matches: 3. CDR3 nucleotide sequence: TGTGCCAGCAGTTACTCGACGGGACAGGGCACTGAAGCTTTCTTT. Translating it yields CASSYSTGQGTEAFF.

J is TRBJ2-1 and V is TRBV9; 13 bases are a match to TRBD2. Trimming cost V 4 bases and J 15 bases; bases outside gene matches: 10. Germline V gene lookup returns CDR1 SGDLS and CDR2 YYNGEE. The CDR3 has 14 amino acids. The DNA of the CDR3 is TGTGCCAGCAGCCTGGGACTAGCGGGGTCTTCTCCGTTCTTC. Translating it yields CASSLGLAGSSPFF.

V is TRBV30 and J is TRBJ2-2; D ambiguous. This CDR3 is 15 amino acids long. CDR1 is GTSNPN, CDR2 SVGIG, per germline (reference sequence). CDR3 protein: CGAGDGPSNTGELFF. The CDR3 bases are TGTGGGGCTGGCGACGGCCCTTCGAACACCGGGGAGCTGTTTTTT.

The chain is built from TRBV30 and TRBJ1-2; the D is unclear. CDR1 and CDR2 (germline): GTSNPN, SVGIG (reference sequence). This CDR3 has 12 amino acids. V was pared by 5 bases and J by 8 bases, with 15 bases between. In nucleotides, the CDR3 is TGTGCCTGGGGGTTGGCGGGTCTGGGCTACACCTTC. This gives the protein CAWGLAGLGYTF.

The chain links TRBV28 to TRBJ1-4; the match to TRBD1 covers 9 bases. Germline V gives CDR1 MDHEN, CDR2 SYDVKM. CDR3 length equals 15 residues. V was clipped by 8 bases and J by 8 bases; unmatched bases: 12. CDR3 region: CASVLKGTGPEKLFF. The CDR3 DNA reads as TGTGCCAGCGTACTGAAGGGGACAGGGCCCGAAAAACTGTTTTTT.

CDR3 nucleotides: TGTGCCAGCAGCCACGGACTAGCGGGGAGCACAGATACGCAGTATTTT. Translated, it gives CASSHGLAGSTDTQYF. The gene calls are TRBV4-2 and TRBJ2-3; 12 bases map to TRBD2. The germline CDR1 and CDR2 sequences are LGHNA and YNFKEQ. The CDR3 has 16 residues. The J segment lost 0 bases and the V segment lost 3 bases, leaving 1 base of the junction unmatched.

This sequence joins TRBV19 and TRBJ2-7; TRBD1 aligns across 8 bases. J lost 3 bases, V lost 8 bases, and 9 bases had no gene match. The length of the CDR3 is 14 residues. Germline V gene lookup returns CDR1 LNHDA and CDR2 SQIVND (reference sequence). CDR3 coding DNA: TGTGCCAGTCGCACCGCCGGGACAGGCTACGAGCAGTACTTC. Translating gives CASRTAGTGYEQYF. Full variable domain (outside the CDR3, taken from reference TRBV19 and TRBJ2-7): DGGITQSPKYLFRKEGQNVTLSCEQNLNHDAMYWYRQDPGQGLRLIYYSQIVNDFQKGDIAEGYSVSREKKESFPLTVTSAQKNPTAFYLCASRTAGTGYEQYFGPGTRLTVT.

This chain links TRBV30 with TRBJ1-5; D call uncertain. V was pared by 1 base and J by 9 bases, with 13 bases between. CDR3 size: 13 residues. Germline CDR1 and CDR2: GTSNPN and SVGIG (reference sequence). The CDR3 loop is CAWSGDPRGPQHF. In nucleotides, the CDR3 is TGTGCCTGGAGTGGAGACCCTCGGGGGCCCCAGCATTTT.

V gene TRBV5-1 combines with J gene TRBJ2-2; TRBD1 might be the D (6 bases). V was shortened by 4 bases and J by 4 bases, with 11 bases between the two germline ends. The germline V gene has CDR1 SGHRS and CDR2 YFSETQ. The CDR3 length is 14 residues. The CDR3 nucleotides are TGCGCCAGCAGCGCATCCAGGGGCACCGGGGAGCTGTTTTTT. Protein sequence: CASSASRGTGELFF. The full variable domain, completed using reference TRBV5-1 and TRBJ2-2, is KAGVTQTPRYLIKTRGQQVTLSCSPISGHRSVSWYQQTPGQGLQFLFEYFSETQRNKGNFPGRFSGRQFSNSRSEMNVSTLELGDSALYLCASSASRGTGELFFGEGSRLTVL.

The DNA of the CDR3 is TGCAGCGTCCATTGGACTAGCGGGAGCTCCTACGAGCAGTACTTC. Translation gives CSVHWTSGSSYEQYF. This rearrangement joins TRBV29-1 to TRBJ2-7; 13 bases fit TRBD2. Germline trimming cut 6 bases from V and 0 bases from J; bases unmatched to any gene: 5. CDR3 length: 15 amino acids. The germline V gene encodes CDR1 SQVTM and CDR2 ANQGSEA.

The rearrangement joins TRBV7-9 to TRBJ2-5, with 12 bases aligning to TRBD2. CDR1 is SEHNR, CDR2 FQNEAQ, per germline (reference sequence). The CDR3 covers 16 residues. Trimming took 4 bases from V and 4 from J; bases not matched to a gene: 7. The CDR3 nucleotides are TGTGCCAGCAGCTCCCCTAGCGGGGGGGCTGGAGAGACCCAGTACTTC. Protein product: CASSSPSGGAGETQYF.